The entry below gives a single T cell receptor beta chain sequence along with its context. The ends lost 6 bases at V and 3 bases at J; junction bases unmatched: 4. The CDR3 is 13 residues long. The germline V gene encodes CDR1 SQVTM and CDR2 ANQGSEA. This record belongs to a study of cytomegalovirus exposure and HLA in healthy donors. The PCR had 60 Vbeta and 13 Jbeta primers. Sequencing was performed with immunoSEQ multiplex PCR; in TCRdb, only in-frame clones are kept and a portion is missing. This table has 120,000 or so clones, roughly 80% appearing once. Sequences were obtained from PBMCs. This chain connects TRBV29-1 to TRBJ1-1, with 10 bases fitting TRBD1. This receptor was obtained from a young man in good health and CMV-seropositive. The DNA of the CDR3 is TGCAGCGTCACGACAGGGGGCTACACTGAAGCTTTCTTT. Its protein product is CSVTTGGYTEAFF. The full variable domain, in which reference TRBV29-1 and TRBJ1-1 provide the parts outside the CDR3, is SAVISQKPSRDICQRGTSLTIQCQVDSQVTMMFWYRQQPGQSLTLIATANQGSEATYESGFVIDKFPISRPNLTFSTLTVSNMSPEDSSIYLCSVTTGGYTEAFFGQGTRLTVV.